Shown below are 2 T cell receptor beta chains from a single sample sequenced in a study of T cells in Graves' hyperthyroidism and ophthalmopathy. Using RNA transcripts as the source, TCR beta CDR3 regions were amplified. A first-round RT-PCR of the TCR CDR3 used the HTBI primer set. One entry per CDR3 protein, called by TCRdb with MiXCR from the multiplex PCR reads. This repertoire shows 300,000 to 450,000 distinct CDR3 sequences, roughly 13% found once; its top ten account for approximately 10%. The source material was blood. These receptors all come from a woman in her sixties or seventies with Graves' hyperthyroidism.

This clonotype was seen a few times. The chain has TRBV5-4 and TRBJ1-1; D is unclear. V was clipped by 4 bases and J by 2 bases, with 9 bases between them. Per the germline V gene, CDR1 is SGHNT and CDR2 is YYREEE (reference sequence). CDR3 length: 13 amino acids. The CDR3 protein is CASSKDSNTEAFF. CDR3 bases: TGTGCCAGCAGCAAGGACTCAAACACTGAAGCTTTCTTT. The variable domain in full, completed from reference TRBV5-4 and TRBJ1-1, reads ETGVTQSPTHLIKTRGQQVTLRCSSQSGHNTVSWYQQALGQGPQFIFQYYREEENGRGNFPPRFSGLQFPNYSSELNVNALELDDSALYLCASSKDSNTEAFFGQGTRLTVV.

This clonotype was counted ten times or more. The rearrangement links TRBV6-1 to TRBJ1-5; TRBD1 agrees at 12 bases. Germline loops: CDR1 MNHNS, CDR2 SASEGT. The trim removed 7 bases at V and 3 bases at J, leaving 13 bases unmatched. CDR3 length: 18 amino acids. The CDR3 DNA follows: TGTGCCAGCACCGCCGGGACAGGGGGCATCAATGTCAATCAGCCCCAGCATTTT. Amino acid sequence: CASTAGTGGINVNQPQHF.